A selection of T cell receptor beta chains follows, all from one sample in a study of CD8 T cells in Susac syndrome. MiXCR, run by TCRdb on the immunoSEQ multiplex PCR reads, gives a single entry per CDR3 protein. The table records 100,000 to 150,000 distinct CDR3 sequences, 75% to 90% of them present only once. Sequenced material: CD8+ T cells from PBMCs. These receptors were collected from a human donor with multiple sclerosis. CDR3s include the opening cysteine and the closing phenylalanine or tryptophan. Fields, in order: V gene, clone size, J gene, D gene, CDR3 DNA, CDR3 protein. A D gene is named only where the DNA matches it firmly. Size is omitted from some rows. Given values are once, few, many or a class for expanded clones.

>TRBV7-9|.|TRBJ2-5|.
TGTGCCAGCAGCTTAGGGACACCCCGAGAGACCCAGTACTTC
CASSLGTPRETQYF
>TRBV7-6|.|TRBJ2-1|.
TGTGCCAGCAGCTTAGCCCGCGTCCCCCCACAGCAGTTCTTC
CASSLARVPPQQFF
>TRBV13|.|TRBJ2-7|TRBD2
TGTGCCAGCAGCTTAGGCCTAGGGTCTAGCGGCACCTACGAGCAGTACTTC
CASSLGLGSSGTYEQYF
>TRBV2|.|TRBJ2-1|TRBD1
TGTGCCAGCAGTGTGACAGGGAAATATGAGCAGTTCTTC
CASSVTGKYEQFF
>TRBV27|.|TRBJ1-2|.
TGTGCCAGCAGTTTCCGGGGGGCTGGAGGCTATGGCTACACCTTC
CASSFRGAGGYGYTF
>TRBV29-1|.|TRBJ1-1|.
TGCAGCGTTGTTCCGAGGGGCACTGAAGCTTTCTTT
CSVVPRGTEAFF
>TRBV2|.|TRBJ2-3|TRBD2
TGTGCCAGCATAAAATCCCTGGCGGGAGGCACAGATACGCAGTATTTT
CASIKSLAGGTDTQYF
>TRBV12-3/TRBV12-4|.|TRBJ1-5|.
TGTGCCAGCACCCTATCCACAGGGTATGATCAGCCCCAGCATTTT
CASTLSTGYDQPQHF
>TRBV2|.|TRBJ2-2|.
TGTGCCAGCAGTGAGCGGTCGGCCGGGGAGCTGTTTTTT
CASSERSAGELFF
>TRBV28|.|TRBJ2-2|.
TGTGCCAGCAGTTTTAGGAGGGCTCCCGGGGAGCTGTTTTTT
CASSFRRAPGELFF
>TRBV11-3|.|TRBJ2-2|TRBD1
TGTGCCAGCAGCCCAGACAGGGGTAGCACCGGGGAGCTGTTTTTT
CASSPDRGSTGELFF
>TRBV27|.|TRBJ2-1|TRBD1
TGTGCCAGCAGTTTGGACAGGGAGCGGGAGCAGTTCTTC
CASSLDREREQFF
>TRBV19|.|TRBJ1-1|.
TGTGCCAGTAGTATCCTGGGGATCCCTGAAGCTTTCTTT
CASSILGIPEAFF
>TRBV20-1|.|TRBJ2-1|.
TGCAGTGCTAGAGATCTAGAGGGAGCACCTTACAATGAGCAGTTCTTC
CSARDLEGAPYNEQFF
>TRBV29-1|.|TRBJ2-2|.
TGCAGCGCACCGGCTATCACCGGGGAGCTGTTTTTT
CSAPAITGELFF
>TRBV5-6|.|TRBJ2-7|.
TGTGCCAGCAGCCTAGTATCGGGGCCCTTCTACGAGCAGTACTTC
CASSLVSGPFYEQYF
>TRBV28|.|TRBJ2-7|.
TGTGCCAGCCGTAACGGACACGTCTACGAGCAGTACTTC
CASRNGHVYEQYF
>TRBV12-3/TRBV12-4|.|TRBJ2-1|TRBD2
TGTGCCAGCAGTTTCGAAAGCGGGAGAAGCTCCTACAATGAGCAGTTCTTC
CASSFESGRSSYNEQFF
>TRBV4-1|.|TRBJ1-1|.
TGCGCCAGCAGCCAGTTGAGCAGGAGTGCTGAAGCTTTCTTT
CASSQLSRSAEAFF
>TRBV7-6|.|TRBJ1-1|.
TGTGCCAGCAGCCGTGCGCTCAGGACAGAAGCTTTCTTT
CASSRALRTEAFF
>TRBV20-1|.|TRBJ1-1|.
TGCAGTGCTAGAGATCGTCAGGTCGCCGGCTACACTGAAGCTTTCTTT
CSARDRQVAGYTEAFF
>TRBV4-1|.|TRBJ2-1|.
TGCGCCAGCAGCCAGACGGGTGATGAGCAGTTCTTC
CASSQTGDEQFF
>TRBV10-3|.|TRBJ2-2|.
TGTGCCATCCTCCGGACGGGGAACACCGGGGAGCTGTTTTTT
CAILRTGNTGELFF
>TRBV4-1|few|TRBJ2-1|.
TGCGCCAGCAGCGTATTCAGTGTCGAGAACAATGAGCAGTTCTTC
CASSVFSVENNEQFF
>TRBV13|.|TRBJ1-4|.
TGTGCCAGCAGCTTAATCCAGACGGGCAAACTGTTTTTT
CASSLIQTGKLFF
>TRBV11-2|.|TRBJ2-2|.
TGTGCCAGCAGCTCCGGGACCTACACCGGGGAGCTGTTTTTT
CASSSGTYTGELFF
>TRBV5-4|.|TRBJ1-1|.
TGTGCCAGCAGCTTGGAACCGGGGACTGAAGCTTTCTTT
CASSLEPGTEAFF
>TRBV20-1|.|TRBJ2-5|.
TGCAGTGCTAGGGAGGGACAGCCCAAAGAGGCCCAGTACTTC
CSAREGQPKEAQYF
>TRBV10-3|once|TRBJ1-5|.
TGTGCCATTCACGACGAGGGCGGAAGTCAGCCCCAGCATTTT
CAIHDEGGSQPQHF
>TRBV4-2|.|TRBJ1-4|.
TGTGCCAGCACTCACTTAACTGCAGCTAATGAAAAACTGTTTTTT
CASTHLTAANEKLFF
>TRBV4-1|.|TRBJ1-1|.
TGCGCCAGCAGCCCCAACAGGGTCACTGAAGCTTTCTTT
CASSPNRVTEAFF
>TRBV12-3/TRBV12-4|.|TRBJ2-2|TRBD1
TGTGCCAGCAGCTTGGGACAGGGCGGAACCGGGGAGCTGTTTTTT
CASSLGQGGTGELFF
>TRBV7-9|.|TRBJ2-1|.
TGTGCCAGCAGCCCAAGGCGACAGCCTGAGCAGTTCTTC
CASSPRRQPEQFF
>TRBV6-2/TRBV6-3|few|TRBJ1-3|TRBD1
TGTGCCAGCAGTTCTCGGGACAGCCTGGAGACTTTT
CASSSRDSLETF
>TRBV5-4|few|TRBJ2-2|.
TGTGCCAGCAGCTTGTTCCCAGGGATGACCGGGGAGCTGTTTTTT
CASSLFPGMTGELFF
>TRBV2|.|TRBJ2-1|.
TGTGCCAGCAGTTATACTAGTCCCAACAATGAGCAGTTCTTC
CASSYTSPNNEQFF
>TRBV12-5|.|TRBJ1-2|TRBD1
TGTGCTAGTGGTCTCACAGGGGGCCGTGGCTACACCTTC
CASGLTGGRGYTF
>TRBV6-1|.|TRBJ1-5|.
TGTGCCAGCAGTGACGGTCGGGCAGGGTTGAAGCCCCAGCATTTT
CASSDGRAGLKPQHF
>TRBV13|.|TRBJ2-7|TRBD2
TGTGCCAGCAGCTTCTCGGCGGGGGGGAATGACGAGCAGTACTTC
CASSFSAGGNDEQYF
>TRBV28|.|TRBJ2-3|.
TGTGCCAGCAGTTTAATCAGGGGCCCAGATACGCAGTATTTT
CASSLIRGPDTQYF
>TRBV5-5|.|TRBJ2-1|TRBD1
TGTGCCAGCAGCTTAGGGACAGGGCCCTACAATGAGCAGTTCTTC
CASSLGTGPYNEQFF
>TRBV6-1|few|TRBJ2-7|.
TGTGCCAGCAGTGCCGCCAGACGATACGAGCAGTACTTC
CASSAARRYEQYF
>TRBV11-2|once|TRBJ1-2|.
TGTGCCAGCAGCTTAGGGCGGCCCGGGATAGACGGCTACACCTTC
CASSLGRPGIDGYTF
>TRBV5-5|.|TRBJ2-7|TRBD1
TGTGCCAGCAGCGGGACAGGCTCCTACGAGCAGTACTTC
CASSGTGSYEQYF
>TRBV3-1|.|TRBJ2-1|TRBD2
TGTGCCAGCAAGGCGGGAGCCTACAATGAGCAGTTCTTC
CASKAGAYNEQFF
>TRBV12-3/TRBV12-4|.|TRBJ1-1|.
TGTGCCAGCAGTAAGCCCACGCTGGCAGGAAAAGCTTTCTTT
CASSKPTLAGKAFF
>TRBV7-9|.|TRBJ2-1|TRBD2
TGTGCCAGCAGCCCCACGGGGGGGCCTTACAATGAGCAGTTCTTC
CASSPTGGPYNEQFF
>TRBV14|.|TRBJ2-5|TRBD2
TGTGCCAGCAGCCAATATAGCGGGGGGTACCAAGAGACCCAGTACTTC
CASSQYSGGYQETQYF